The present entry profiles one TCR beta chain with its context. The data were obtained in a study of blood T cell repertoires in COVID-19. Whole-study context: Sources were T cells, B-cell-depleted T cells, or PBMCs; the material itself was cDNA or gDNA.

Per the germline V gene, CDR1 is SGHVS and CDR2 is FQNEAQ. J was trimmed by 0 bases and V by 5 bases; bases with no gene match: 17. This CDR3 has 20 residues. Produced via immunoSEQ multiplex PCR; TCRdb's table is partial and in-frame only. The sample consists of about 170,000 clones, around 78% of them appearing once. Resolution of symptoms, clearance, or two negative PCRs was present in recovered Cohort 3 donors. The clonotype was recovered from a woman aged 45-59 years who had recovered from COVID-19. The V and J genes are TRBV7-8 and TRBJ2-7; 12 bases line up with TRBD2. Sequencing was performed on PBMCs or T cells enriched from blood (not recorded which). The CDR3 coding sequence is TGTGCCAGCAGCCCCCACCCTCTAGCGGGAGGGCCAAGAGCCTCCTACGAGCAGTACGTC. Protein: CASSPHPLAGGPRASYEQYV.